What follows are 8 T cell receptor beta chains derived from one specimen sequenced in a study of breast tumors, draining lymph nodes, adjacent tissues. MiXCR was run by TCRdb on the multiplex PCR reads, yielding one entry per CDR3 protein. Of 50,000 to 55,000 distinct CDR3 sequences in the sample, roughly 40% were seen once. The sample was breast tumor tissue. Receptor source: a female donor with breast cancer. Some clones in this sample may be carry-over from other donors' samples.

The J gene is TRBJ1-5, the V gene TRBV6-1, with D unresolved. Deletions cut 3 bases from V and 4 bases from J, with 10 bases between. This CDR3 is 14 amino acids long. From germline, CDR1 is MNHNS and CDR2 SASEGT. The CDR3 sequence: CASSDNGVNQPQHF. The CDR3 DNA reads TGTGCCAGCAGTGACAACGGGGTAAATCAGCCCCAGCATTTT.

The chain recombines TRBV11-2 with TRBJ2-3; maybe TRBD1 (5 bases). The DNA matches TRBJ1-5 better at its end, which makes the J call doubtful. Per germline, CDR1 SGHAT and CDR2 FQNNGV. The CDR3 totals 16 residues. CDR3 DNA sequence: TGTGCCAGCAGCTTCCTAGCGGGGACTAGCACAGGTACGCAGCATTTT. Encoded protein: CASSFLAGTSTGTQHF.

The chain uses TRBV7-9 and TRBJ1-6; 7 bases match TRBD1. V was clipped by 8 bases and J by 9 bases; unmatched bases: 7. The CDR3 spans 13 residues. Germline V gene lookup returns CDR1 SEHNR and CDR2 FQNEAQ (reference sequence). The CDR3 nucleotides read TGTGCCAGCCGGGACAGCTCAGGTTCACCCCTCCACTTT. This gives the protein CASRDSSGSPLHF.

This clonotype came up once. A much larger clonotype is one base distant, so this may be a read error. The chain carries TRBV11-1 and TRBJ2-1, with D possibly matching TRBD2 (5 bases). Germline-derived CDR1 and CDR2 are SGHAT and FQDESV (reference sequence). This CDR3 is built from 11 residues. The CDR3 sequence: CASSPLREPLF. CDR3 sequence (DNA): TGTGCCAGCAGCCCCTTAAGGGAGCCGCTCTTC. The complete variable domain, with remaining parts taken from reference TRBV11-1 and TRBJ2-1, reads EAEVAQSPRYKITEKSQAVAFWCDPISGHATLYWYRQILGQGPELLVQFQDESVVDDSQLPKDRFSAERLKGVDSTLKIQPAELGDSAMYLCASSPLREPLFGPGTRLTVL.

This clonotype has a count of ten or more. The chain recombines TRBV20-1 with TRBJ2-1; the D gene is possibly TRBD2 (5 bases). The CDR3 length is 14 residues. The V gene's germline CDR1 is DFQATT and CDR2 SNEGSKA (reference sequence). Trimming took off 5 bases at V and 6 bases at J, with 17 bases between the two ends. CDR3 coding DNA: TGCAGTGCTCAGAGGATGAGACTAAGCAATGAGCAGTTCTTC. Protein: CSAQRMRLSNEQFF.

The table lists this clonotype with a few counts. This may stem from a read error, because a much larger clone lies one nucleotide away. This chain uses TRBV6-1 with TRBJ1-2; no clear D gene. The CDR3 consists of 14 residues. The ends were cut back, 5 bases at V and 7 bases at J, with 17 bases in the middle. Germline V gene data show CDR1 as MNHNS and CDR2 as SASEGT. The CDR3 loop is CASSHRGGSAGYTF. For the CDR3, the DNA is TGTGCCAGCAGTCATCGTGGAGGATCAGCTGGCTACACCTTC.

This clonotype was detected ten times or more. The chain has TRBV12-3 or TRBV12-4 and TRBJ2-3; tentatively, D is TRBD2 (5 bases). This CDR3 has 14 amino acids. V was shortened by 5 bases and J by 8 bases, with 17 bases between the two germline ends. DNA for the CDR3: TGTGCCAGCAGTCCAGCGGCCCAACGGGCTACGCAGTATTTT. It specifies CASSPAAQRATQYF.

This clonotype was seen ten or more times. The V call is TRBV7-2, the J call TRBJ2-2; no clear D gene. V dropped 1 base and J dropped 0 bases, with 3 bases sitting between them. This CDR3 is 14 amino acids long. Germline loops: CDR1 SGHTA, CDR2 FQGNSA. CDR3: CASSLGTNTGELFF. Written as DNA, the CDR3 is TGTGCCAGCAGCTTAGGGACGAACACCGGGGAGCTGTTTTTT.